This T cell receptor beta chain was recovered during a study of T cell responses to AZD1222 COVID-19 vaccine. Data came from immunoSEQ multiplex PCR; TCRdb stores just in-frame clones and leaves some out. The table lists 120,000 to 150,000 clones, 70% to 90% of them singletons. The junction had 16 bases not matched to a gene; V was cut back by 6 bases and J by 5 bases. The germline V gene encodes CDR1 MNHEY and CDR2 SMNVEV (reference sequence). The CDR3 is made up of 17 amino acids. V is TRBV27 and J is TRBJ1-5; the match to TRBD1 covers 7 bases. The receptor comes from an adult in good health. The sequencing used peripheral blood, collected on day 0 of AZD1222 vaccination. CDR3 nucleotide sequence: TGTGCCAGCAGATCAGGGCCAGGCAGGGGGGATTATCAGCCCCAGCATTTT. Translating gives CASRSGPGRGDYQPQHF.